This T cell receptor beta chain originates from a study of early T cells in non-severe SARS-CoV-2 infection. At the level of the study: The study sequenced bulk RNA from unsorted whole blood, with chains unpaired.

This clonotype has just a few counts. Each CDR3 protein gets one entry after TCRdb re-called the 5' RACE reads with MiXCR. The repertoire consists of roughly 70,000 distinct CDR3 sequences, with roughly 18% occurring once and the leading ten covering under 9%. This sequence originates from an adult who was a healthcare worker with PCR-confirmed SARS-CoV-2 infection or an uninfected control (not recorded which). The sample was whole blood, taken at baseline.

The CDR3 DNA follows: TGCAGCGCCGGGGACAGCGCCTATGGAAACACCATATATTTT. Protein product: CSAGDSAYGNTIYF. The chain employs TRBV29-1 and TRBJ1-3; 7 bases are shared with TRBD1. CDR3 length: 14 amino acids. The V segment lost 7 bases and the J segment 3 bases; nucleotides outside the gene matches: 9. The germline CDR1 and CDR2 sequences are SQVTM and ANQGSEA. Supplemented by reference TRBV29-1 and TRBJ1-3, the full variable domain reads SAVISQKPSRDICQRGTSLTIQCQVDSQVTMMFWYRQQPGQSLTLIATANQGSEATYESGFVIDKFPISRPNLTFSTLTVSNMSPEDSSIYLCSAGDSAYGNTIYFGEGSWLTVV.